These 13 T cell receptor beta chains share one sample of origin, sequenced in a study of T cell repertoires in cytomegalovirus infection. TCRdb re-analysed the reads in MiXCR, keeping a single row per CDR3 protein. The data hold roughly 180,000 distinct CDR3 sequences, with 28% observed a single time. What was sequenced was PBMCs. The source of these receptors is a human donor in good health (CMV status not recorded). Some clones in this sample may be carry-over from other donors' samples.

This clonotype was seen repeatedly, ten times or more. The chain is built from TRBV7-8 and TRBJ1-2, with 8 bases that match TRBD1. The V gene end was trimmed by 3 bases and the J gene end by 8 bases; junction bases not matched to a gene: 5. The CDR3 sequence is 13 residues long. The germline V gene has CDR1 SGHVS and CDR2 FQNEAQ. The CDR3 loop reads CASSLDRVEGYTF. CDR3 nucleotide sequence: TGTGCCAGCAGCTTGGACAGGGTAGAAGGCTACACCTTC.

A few counts support this clonotype. The V call is TRBV27, the J call TRBJ1-1; 7 bases fit TRBD1. Germline values: CDR1 MNHEY, CDR2 SMNVEV (reference sequence). V gave up 4 bases and J gave up 8 bases; unmatched junction bases: 16. The CDR3 is made up of 16 amino acids. The CDR3 DNA is TGTGCCAGCAGTTCCAAAGGGGGCCCCTTTTTGTTGGAAGCTTTCTTT. Translation: CASSSKGGPFLLEAFF.

This clonotype has a handful of counts. The V and J genes are TRBV6-2 or TRBV6-3 and TRBJ2-1; TRBD2 aligns across 8 bases. J gave up 8 bases and V 8 bases, and 14 bases lay outside the gene matches. The CDR3 covers 15 residues. CDR1 MNHEY and CDR2 SVGEGT come from the germline V gene. The CDR3: CASEIAGGEKDEQFF. In DNA, the CDR3 is TGTGCCAGCGAAATTGCGGGGGGTGAGAAGGATGAGCAGTTCTTC.

J is TRBJ2-5 and V is TRBV5-1, with 7 bases matching TRBD1. This CDR3 is built from 13 residues. V shed 4 bases, J shed 5 bases, and the junction held 5 bases outside the gene matches. In germline, CDR1 is SGHRS, CDR2 YFSETQ. The CDR3 here is CASSPGQKETQYF. In DNA, the CDR3 is TGCGCCAGCAGCCCGGGACAGAAGGAGACCCAGTACTTC. Full variable domain (outside the CDR3, taken from reference TRBV5-1 and TRBJ2-5): KAGVTQTPRYLIKTRGQQVTLSCSPISGHRSVSWYQQTPGQGLQFLFEYFSETQRNKGNFPGRFSGRQFSNSRSEMNVSTLELGDSALYLCASSPGQKETQYFGPGTRLLVL.

The gene calls are TRBV24-1 and TRBJ2-1, with 8 bases that match TRBD1. The CDR3 covers 13 residues. Trimming removed 5 bases from V and 5 bases from J; junction bases left unmatched: 1. Germline-derived CDR1 and CDR2 are KGHDR and SFDVKD. DNA for the CDR3: TGTGCCACCAGTGGGACAGGGAACAATGAGCAGTTCTTC. Its translation: CATSGTGNNEQFF.

The genes are TRBV19 and TRBJ1-1, with TRBD1 matching 11 bases. V shed 3 bases, J shed 6 bases, and the junction held 6 bases outside the gene matches. The CDR3 extends over 15 amino acids. Germline assignment: CDR1 LNHDA and CDR2 SQIVND (reference sequence). Written as DNA, the CDR3 is TGTGCCAGTAGTATCGGCGGGACAGGGGGACCTGAAGCTTTCTTT. Protein: CASSIGGTGGPEAFF.

The CDR3 coding sequence is TGTGCCAGCACCCGAGAGGGGGAGACCCAGTACTTC. Its protein product is CASTREGETQYF. The gene calls are TRBV2 and TRBJ2-5; D possibly matches TRBD1 or TRBD2 (5 bases each). The CDR3 is made up of 12 amino acids. Trimming removed 7 bases at V and 5 bases at J, with 11 bases between. CDR1 is SNHLY and CDR2 is FYNNEI in the germline V gene. Full variable domain (missing parts from reference TRBV2 and TRBJ2-5): EPEVTQTPSHQVTQMGQEVILRCVPISNHLYFYWYRQILGQKVEFLVSFYNNEISEKSEIFDDQFSVERPDGSNFTLKIRSTKLEDSAMYFCASTREGETQYFGPGTRLLVL.

Many counts were recorded for this clonotype. This rearrangement joins TRBV12-3 or TRBV12-4 to TRBJ1-2, with a possible D match to TRBD1 (5 bases). V lost 5 bases and J 5 bases, leaving 12 bases between the germline ends. The CDR3 is made up of 13 amino acids. CDR3 protein: CASSGRQGYGYTF. The CDR3 bases are TGTGCCAGCAGTGGTCGGCAGGGTTATGGCTACACCTTC.

This clonotype showed up just a few times. The V gene is TRBV4-1, the J gene TRBJ1-2, with 8 positions matching TRBD1. The CDR3 is 14 amino acids. Per germline, CDR1 MGHRA and CDR2 YSYEKL. With V trimmed by 3 bases and J by 3 bases, 3 bases remained unmatched. CDR3 in amino acids: CASSHVQGDYGYTF. Here the CDR3 DNA reads TGCGCCAGCAGCCACGTACAGGGGGACTATGGCTACACCTTC.

Relative to its sample, this clonotype is medium-sized. This chain connects TRBV7-2 to TRBJ2-3; the D gene is possibly TRBD1 (7 bases). Trimming removed 5 bases from V and 4 bases from J, with 13 bases in between. Germline CDR1 and CDR2: SGHTA and FQGNSA. The CDR3 consists of 14 residues. CDR3 DNA sequence: TGTGCCAGCAGCCTAAGCAGGGGGGCAGATACGCAGTATTTT. This sequence encodes CASSLSRGADTQYF.

The V and J genes are TRBV13 and TRBJ1-2; D possibly corresponds to TRBD1 (5 bases). The ends were cut back, 5 bases at V and 8 bases at J, with 24 bases in the middle. This CDR3 comprises 16 residues. The V gene's germline CDR1 is PRHDT and CDR2 FYEKMQ (reference sequence). The CDR3 coding sequence is TGTGCCAGCAGCAAACGAACTGGACTAGAGGACAACGGCTACACCTTC. Protein product: CASSKRTGLEDNGYTF.

This clonotype has at least ten counts. CDR3 sequence: CASSLSLSNEQFF. The CDR3 DNA is TGTGCCAGCAGCTTAAGTCTTTCCAATGAGCAGTTCTTC. This chain joins TRBV7-2 and TRBJ2-1, with D unclear. There are 13 residues in the CDR3. Per germline, CDR1 SGHTA and CDR2 FQGNSA. Trimming took off 2 bases at V and 6 bases at J, with 8 bases between the two ends.

This clonotype showed up just once. No conserved phenylalanine or tryptophan ends this CDR3, so it is likely a read error. The gene calls are TRBV27 and TRBJ1-2; D ambiguous. The germline V gene has CDR1 MNHEY and CDR2 SMNVEV (reference sequence). V shed 2 bases and J shed 1 base, with 8 bases lying between them. This CDR3 region has 14 residues. The CDR3 spells CASSLAGSNYGYTY. The DNA of the CDR3 is TGTGCCAGCAGTTTAGCGGGAAGTAACTATGGCTACACCTAC.